Sequencing of this T cell receptor beta chain was carried out in a study of OX40 agonist ivuxolimab in advanced cancers. Study-level background: Prior anti-PD-1, anti-PD-L1 or anti-CTLA-4 therapy did not bar entry, and around 39% had some. Partial responses were seen in three patients, one with hepatocellular carcinoma and two with cutaneous melanoma. General study findings and limits: Low clonal expansion, among the lowest seen, marked partial responders at 0.1-3.0 mg/kg.

This clone was seen a handful of times. What it binds is not known. CDR3 length equals 19 residues. Trimming removed 2 bases from V and 2 bases from J; junction bases left unmatched: 11. Per the germline V gene, CDR1 is SGDLS and CDR2 is YYNGEE. Assay used: immunoSEQ multiplex PCR; TCRdb lists only in-frame clones, some missing. The sample contains tens of thousands of clones, around 81% of which appear only once. The sequencing used CD4+ or CD8+ T cells sorted from blood, collected in a trial of the OX40 agonist ivuxolimab. The gene calls are TRBV9 and TRBJ2-1, with TRBD2 identical over 12 bases. The TCR originated in an adult with an advanced solid tumor such as melanoma, head and neck, liver or kidney cancer. The CDR3 sequence: CASSVGTSGLNWTYNEQFF. The CDR3 nucleotides are TGTGCCAGCAGCGTCGGGACTAGCGGGTTGAATTGGACCTACAATGAGCAGTTCTTC.